This passage covers 14 T cell receptor beta chains from one sample sequenced in a study of control samples from healthy donors and cancer patients (dated by TCRdb to the early 2020s). The library was obtained by the immunoSEQ multiplex PCR assay. As stored in TCRdb, this immuneACCESS dataset retains in-frame rearrangements with V and J assigned. A fraction of the clones does not appear; measured against another copy, unresolved V genes explain less than half of the discrepancy, and the remainder lacks a known reason. A total of about 130,000 clones appear in this sample, about 91% of them only once. The top ten constitute roughly 8.6% of the sample. Sequenced material: blood. The receptor source for this set is a man between 18 and 29 years old in good health.

The gene calls are TRBV6-5 and TRBJ2-1; maybe TRBD1 (6 bases). Germline V lookup: CDR1 MNHEY, CDR2 SVGAGI. Deletions cut 7 bases from V and 3 bases from J, with 16 bases between. The CDR3 sequence is 15 residues long. CDR3 in DNA: TGTGCCAGCATCTTAGACAGGTCCTACTACAATGAGCAGTTCTTC. It specifies CASILDRSYYNEQFF.

The V gene is TRBV6-6, the J gene TRBJ1-2, with 7 bases identical to TRBD1. The CDR3 runs to 13 residues. Germline-derived CDR1 and CDR2 are MNHNY and SVGAGI (reference sequence). V was pared by 8 bases and J by 3 bases, with 6 bases of the junction left unmatched. The CDR3 DNA follows: TGTGCCAGCGGGTCGGGACAGCACTATGGCTACACCTTC. Translating it yields CASGSGQHYGYTF.

The gene calls are TRBV14 and TRBJ1-2; D is undetermined. V was clipped by 1 base and J by 2 bases, with 5 bases between them. CDR1 SGHDN and CDR2 FVKESK come from the germline V gene. CDR3 length: 13 amino acids. CDR3 DNA: TGTGCCAGCAGCCAAGGAATCAACTATGGCTACACCTTC. Translating gives CASSQGINYGYTF.

This clone was seen just once. The V and J genes are TRBV3-1 (or the pseudogene TRBV3-2) and TRBJ1-2, with 10 positions matching TRBD1. Germline values: CDR1 LGHDT, CDR2 YNNKEL (reference sequence). J gave up 4 bases and V 5 bases, and 10 bases lay outside the gene matches. This CDR3 region has 16 residues. The CDR3 reads CASSTRGTGVFYGYTF. The CDR3 DNA reads TGTGCCAGCAGCACACGGGGGACAGGGGTGTTCTATGGCTACACCTTC.

The chain links TRBV3-1 (or the pseudogene TRBV3-2) to TRBJ2-7; D might be TRBD1 (5 bases). This CDR3 is built from 16 residues. Trimming shortened V by 2 bases and J by 3 bases, and 17 bases separated the two germline ends. Looked up from germline, CDR1 is LGHDT and CDR2 is YNNKEL (reference sequence). The CDR3 DNA follows: TGTGCCAGCAGCCAACGTACCGACAGTCTAGGCTACGAGCAGTACTTC. Protein: CASSQRTDSLGYEQYF.

The gene calls are TRBV6-5 and TRBJ2-7; possible D gene TRBD1, 5 bases. CDR1 and CDR2 (germline): MNHEY, SVGAGI. The ends were cut back, 6 bases at V and 2 bases at J, with 8 bases in the middle. CDR3 size: 12 residues. Written as DNA, the CDR3 is TGTGCCAGCAGGCAGGGCCCCTACGAGCAGTACTTC. Translated: CASRQGPYEQYF.

As concerns this clone: Sequence at one end of the junction differs from germline and may be a read error. The rearrangement uses TRBV30 and TRBJ1-4, with TRBD1 matching 8 bases. The CDR3 sequence is 13 residues long. The germline V gene has CDR1 GTSNPN and CDR2 SVGIG (reference sequence). For the CDR3, the DNA is TGTGCCGGGAGGACAGGGATCCCGGAAAAACTGTTTTTT. Its protein is CAGRTGIPEKLFF. The full variable domain, with the rest looked up from reference TRBV30 and TRBJ1-4, is SQTIHQWPATLVQPVGSPLSLECTVEGTSNPNLYWYRQAAGRGLQLLFYSVGIGQISSEVPQNLSASRPQDRQFILSSKKLLLSDSGFYLCAGRTGIPEKLFFGSGTQLSVL.

This chain uses TRBV18 with TRBJ2-5; D is perhaps TRBD1 (5 bases). The CDR3 runs 14 residues. Germline V gene data show CDR1 as KGHSH and CDR2 as LQKENI. Trimming took off 0 bases at V and 3 bases at J, with 8 bases between the two ends. The CDR3 coding sequence is TGTGCCAGCTCACCACCTCAGGGCGAAGAGACCCAGTACTTC. Its translation: CASSPPQGEETQYF. Full variable domain (missing parts from reference TRBV18 and TRBJ2-5): NAGVMQNPRHLVRRRGQEARLRCSPMKGHSHVYWYRQLPEEGLKFMVYLQKENIIDESGMPKERFSAEFPKEGPSILRIQQVVRGDSAAYFCASSPPQGEETQYFGPGTRLLVL.

The chain uses TRBV11-2 and TRBJ1-2; D is undetermined. V lost 5 bases to trimming and J lost 4 bases, with 17 bases between them. The CDR3 is 15 residues long. Germline CDR1 reads SGHAT; CDR2 reads FQNNGV. In DNA, the CDR3 is TGTGCCAGCAGCGGAGGCCGGAATCCAGGCTATGGCTACACCTTC. It yields the protein CASSGGRNPGYGYTF.

V is TRBV7-9 and J is TRBJ1-1; D ambiguous. V lost 2 bases and J lost 1, with 5 bases in between. The CDR3 loop spans 13 amino acids. The germline CDR1 and CDR2 sequences are SEHNR and FQNEAQ (reference sequence). CDR3 in amino acids: CASSLTWNTEAFF. The CDR3 DNA reads as TGTGCCAGCAGCTTAACCTGGAACACTGAAGCTTTCTTT. Full variable domain (rest looked up from reference TRBV7-9 and TRBJ1-1): DTGVSQNPRHKITKRGQNVTFRCDPISEHNRLYWYRQTLGQGPEFLTYFQNEAQLEKSRLLSDRFSAERPKGSFSTLEIQRTEQGDSAMYLCASSLTWNTEAFFGQGTRLTVV.

The V and J genes are TRBV5-1 and TRBJ1-6, with TRBD1 identical over 9 bases. The CDR3 consists of 14 residues. The V gene's germline CDR1 is SGHRS and CDR2 YFSETQ. V shed 5 bases and J 11 bases; nucleotides not matched to a gene: 8. The CDR3 nucleotides read TGCGCCAGCAGGGACGGGACAGGGCCGACACCCCTCCACTTT. Translating it yields CASRDGTGPTPLHF.

The chain links TRBV5-1 to TRBJ2-7, with TRBD1 matching 11 bases. Germline CDR1 reads SGHRS; CDR2 reads YFSETQ. V was clipped by 2 bases and J by 3 bases; unmatched bases: 4. The CDR3 totals 15 residues. CDR3: CASSLGTGGRYEQYF. The CDR3 DNA is TGCGCCAGCAGCTTAGGGACAGGGGGTCGCTACGAGCAGTACTTC.

V usage is TRBV5-1 and J usage is TRBJ2-7, with D perhaps being TRBD1 or TRBD2 (6 bases each). CDR1 is SGHRS, CDR2 YFSETQ, per germline. This CDR3 has 14 amino acids. Trimming left V 4 bases short and J 6 bases short, with 17 bases between. The CDR3 sequence is CASSPGAGSREQYF. The CDR3 bases are TGCGCCAGCAGCCCGGGGGCGGGCAGCCGCGAGCAGTACTTC.

This chain links TRBV10-3 with TRBJ1-3, with 7 bases that match TRBD1. The CDR3 extends over 15 amino acids. The germline V gene encodes CDR1 ENHRY and CDR2 SYGVKD. With 6 bases clipped from V and 0 bases from J, the junction kept 5 bases outside the gene matches. The CDR3 region is CAISTGELSGNTIYF. As DNA, the CDR3 is TGTGCCATCAGCACAGGGGAACTCTCTGGAAACACCATATATTTT.